This is a list of T cell receptor beta chains from one sample in a study of T-cell reconstitution after alpha-beta-depleted transplantation in children. One entry per CDR3 protein, called by TCRdb with MiXCR from the PCR reads. The sample lists 500,000 or so distinct CDR3 sequences; 11% were seen once. The specimen was PBMCs, mostly from graft donor cells, collected 180 days after TCRalphabeta/CD19-depleted stem cell transplant. The receptors originated from a female patient aged 2-10 years who had a stem cell transplant for aplastic anemia, so the T cells may come from the graft donor. Each CDR3 is given with its conserved first and last residue. Fields, in order: CDR3 DNA, CDR3 protein, J gene, D gene, clone size, V gene. The D gene is left open where the match is weak. Size tells how often a clone was seen (once, few, many) or the class of an expanded clone, and some rows leave it out.

TGTGCCAGCAGTTTCCGGACAGTCACTGAAGCTTTCTTT	CASSFRTVTEAFF	TRBJ1-1	NA	many	TRBV12-3/TRBV12-4
TGTGCCAGCAATGACCCGGCGGGGGTAAGGAACACTGAAGCTTTCTTT	CASNDPAGVRNTEAFF	TRBJ1-1	NA	NA	TRBV28
TGTGCCAGCAGCCTCAGACTAGTTTCGTACAATGAGCAGTTCTTC	CASSLRLVSYNEQFF	TRBJ2-1	NA	NA	TRBV7-9
TGTGCCAGCAGTTCATACAGGGAATCGGGCAATCAGCCCCAGCATTTT	CASSSYRESGNQPQHF	TRBJ1-5	NA	few	TRBV6-2/TRBV6-3
TGTGCCAGCAGCGTAGTTTGGGATGGGACCGGGGAGCTGTTTTTT	CASSVVWDGTGELFF	TRBJ2-2	NA	NA	TRBV9
TGCGCCAGCAGCCCCCGCCATCAGGGACAGAACACTGAAGCTTTCTTT	CASSPRHQGQNTEAFF	TRBJ1-1	NA	few	TRBV5-1
TGTGCCAGCAGCGAACTTAGGATGGCCTCATCGAACACAGATACGCAGTATTTT	CASSELRMASSNTDTQYF	TRBJ2-3	NA	NA	TRBV7-6
TGTGCCAGCAGCCCTTCGACAGGGAAGGCCTATGGCTACACCTTC	CASSPSTGKAYGYTF	TRBJ1-2	TRBD1	NA	TRBV7-2
TGCAGCGTTGAGTCCGGGACAGGGGATCAGCCCCAGCATTTT	CSVESGTGDQPQHF	TRBJ1-5	TRBD1	few	TRBV29-1
TGTGCCAGCAGCCTTGGGATAGGAACCACAGATACGCAGTATTTT	CASSLGIGTTDTQYF	TRBJ2-3	NA	NA	TRBV7-2
TGTGCCAGCAGTCCCCCCGGACTAGCGGGAGATACAGATACGCAGTATTTT	CASSPPGLAGDTDTQYF	TRBJ2-3	TRBD2	NA	TRBV27
TGCAGTGCTTCGGGGGACCGAGGGTGGGCAGATACGCAGTATTTT	CSASGDRGWADTQYF	TRBJ2-3	NA	NA	TRBV20-1
TGCGCCAGCAGCCAAGATCAGGCGGGCACCTACGAGCAGTACTTC	CASSQDQAGTYEQYF	TRBJ2-7	NA	few	TRBV4-3
TGTGCCAGCAGTCCACGGTGGCAAGAGACCCAGTACTTC	CASSPRWQETQYF	TRBJ2-5	NA	many	TRBV6-1
TGTGCCAGCAGTCCTAGGGACGGTGGTCAGCCCCAGCATTTT	CASSPRDGGQPQHF	TRBJ1-5	NA	NA	TRBV12-3/TRBV12-4
TGTGCCAGCAGTCCCTCAACAGGGGTAGCCTCCAACTATGGCTACACCTTC	CASSPSTGVASNYGYTF	TRBJ1-2	TRBD1	few	TRBV12-3/TRBV12-4
TGCGCCAGCACAGCCCTGCGGTGGAACACCGGGGAGCTGTTTTTT	CASTALRWNTGELFF	TRBJ2-2	NA	few	TRBV5-1
TGCAGTGCTAGAGTCCCCCCAGGGAACTATGGCTACACCTTC	CSARVPPGNYGYTF	TRBJ1-2	NA	few	TRBV20-1
TGTGCCAGCAGCCCCCCCGCAGGGGGGCCCCTCTTAGAGACCCAGTACTTC	CASSPPAGGPLLETQYF	TRBJ2-5	NA	many	TRBV5-6
TGCGCCAGCAGCTCTAGCGGGAACCTCCGGGGCACAGATACGCAGTATTTT	CASSSSGNLRGTDTQYF	TRBJ2-3	TRBD2	NA	TRBV4-3
TGCGCCAGCAGCTTGGAAGCGGGGCTTAATGAAAAACTGTTTTTT	CASSLEAGLNEKLFF	TRBJ1-4	NA	NA	TRBV5-1
TGTGCCAGCAGCGGCGGGACGCCCACAGATACGCAGTATTTT	CASSGGTPTDTQYF	TRBJ2-3	NA	few	TRBV7-9
TGTGCCAGCAGTGAACTCCGGGACATCTCCTACGAGCAGTACTTC	CASSELRDISYEQYF	TRBJ2-7	NA	NA	TRBV6-1
TGTGCCTGGAGTAGGCCGGGACAGGGGCAGAACACTGAAGCTTTCTTT	CAWSRPGQGQNTEAFF	TRBJ1-1	TRBD1	few	TRBV30
TGTGCCAGCAGCACAGGGGTTAGCAATCAGCCCCAGCATTTT	CASSTGVSNQPQHF	TRBJ1-5	TRBD1	NA	TRBV7-9
TGTGCCAGCAGCTTACCCGGGTCCAGCTCCTACGAGCAGTACTTC	CASSLPGSSSYEQYF	TRBJ2-7	NA	many	TRBV7-8
TGTGCCAGCAGCGTAGGGACCGAAAGGTACAATGAGCAGTTCTTC	CASSVGTERYNEQFF	TRBJ2-1	NA	few	TRBV9